A single sample is the source of the 30 T cell receptor beta chains below, sequenced in a study of blood T cells in healthy people across ages. Primers used in a second PCR of about 7 to 12 cycles were a sample-barcoded 5' primer and a J-beta primer mix. In TCRdb, the 5' RACE reads were re-called with MiXCR into one record per CDR3 protein. The data hold about 1.4 million distinct CDR3 sequences, with approximately 63% observed a single time. The sample taken for sequencing was blood. All receptors derive from a man between 18 and 29 years old in good health.

In DNA, the CDR3 is TGTGCCAGCATCCAAGCGGGGGAGTCCTACGAGCAGTACTTC. This translates into CASIQAGESYEQYF. V gene TRBV7-9 combines with J gene TRBJ2-7; 8 positions match TRBD2. The CDR3 is 14 residues long. Germline assignment: CDR1 SEHNR and CDR2 FQNEAQ (reference sequence). V was pared by 7 bases and J by 1 base, with 6 bases of the junction left unmatched.

The rearrangement joins TRBV29-1 to TRBJ2-7, with 8 bases fitting TRBD1. The end of the DNA aligns better with TRBJ2-5, so the J call may be wrong. Germline V gene data show CDR1 as SQVTM and CDR2 as ANQGSEA. This CDR3 region has 15 residues. CDR3 bases: TGCAGCGTTTCGGACAGGGATGGAAGGGAAGAGACCCAGTACTTC. The encoded protein is CSVSDRDGREETQYF.

The rearrangement joins TRBV7-9 to TRBJ1-6; D remains ambiguous. Per the germline V gene, CDR1 is SEHNR and CDR2 is FQNEAQ (reference sequence). V was cut by 0 bases and J by 6 bases, with 9 bases left in between. There are 15 residues in the CDR3. The CDR3 DNA reads TGTGCCAGCAGCTTAGCGGCGGACGGTAATTCACCCCTCCACTTT. This sequence encodes CASSLAADGNSPLHF.

The CDR3 spells CSVEVDKGYYEQYF. The CDR3 bases are TGCAGCGTTGAAGTGGACAAAGGTTACTACGAGCAGTACTTC. This chain uses TRBV29-1 with TRBJ2-7, with D perhaps TRBD1 (5 bases). CDR3 length equals 14 residues. Germline V gene lookup returns CDR1 SQVTM and CDR2 ANQGSEA. With 1 base removed from V and 3 bases from J, the gap between germline ends came to 13 bases.

A few counts support this clonotype. This rearrangement joins TRBV2 to TRBJ2-3, with 13 positions matching TRBD2. CDR1 and CDR2 (germline): SNHLY, FYNNEI. The junction had 11 bases not matched to a gene; V was cut back by 3 bases and J by 5 bases. CDR3 length: 18 amino acids. The CDR3 is CASSEGTSGMMQLDTQYF. The CDR3 DNA reads as TGTGCCAGCAGTGAGGGGACTAGCGGGATGATGCAGTTAGATACGCAGTATTTT.

V is TRBV29-1 and J is TRBJ2-5; D gene uncertain. Trimming took 2 bases from V and 6 from J, leaving 7 bases between them. CDR3 length: 11 amino acids. Germline V CDR1 and CDR2: SQVTM, ANQGSEA. Here the CDR3 reads CSVEWGKTQYF. As DNA, the CDR3 is TGCAGCGTTGAATGGGGAAAGACCCAGTACTTC.

The chain couples TRBV27 to TRBJ1-1, with D tentatively TRBD1 (6 bases). V lost 8 bases to trimming and J lost 6 bases, with 10 bases between them. This CDR3 contains 11 residues. The germline V gene encodes CDR1 MNHEY and CDR2 SMNVEV (reference sequence). The CDR3 loop reads CASSGTSEAFF. The CDR3 coding sequence is TGTGCCAGCTCCGGGACATCTGAAGCTTTCTTT.

The chain recombines TRBV5-1 with TRBJ2-1; D is possibly TRBD2 (6 bases). CDR1 SGHRS and CDR2 YFSETQ come from the germline V gene. This CDR3 is built from 15 residues. The V end lost 4 bases, the J end lost 2 bases, and 13 bases lay between the germline ends. CDR3 DNA sequence: TGCGCCAGCAGCGGGCTAGCGTCGGCCTACAATGAGCAGTTCTTC. Protein sequence: CASSGLASAYNEQFF.

There are many counts of this clonotype. V and J are TRBV5-1 and TRBJ1-2, with D possibly TRBD1 on 6 matching bases. V was pared by 4 bases and J by 3 bases, with 10 bases between. The germline V gene has CDR1 SGHRS and CDR2 YFSETQ. This CDR3 spans 13 amino acids. This CDR3 is CASSRGLDYGYTF. DNA for the CDR3: TGCGCCAGCAGCAGGGGGTTGGACTATGGCTACACCTTC.

This rearrangement joins TRBV2 to TRBJ2-7; possibly TRBD2 for D (5 bases). The V gene lost 6 bases and the J gene lost 2 bases, with 8 bases spanning the gap. The CDR3 covers 12 residues. Germline-derived CDR1 and CDR2 are SNHLY and FYNNEI. DNA of the CDR3: TGTGCCAGCAGGCGGGCAACCTACGAGCAGTACTTC. Protein product: CASRRATYEQYF.

The CDR3 DNA follows: TGTGCCAGCAGCCGCCGGTGGGATGCAACTAATGAAAAACTGTTTTTT. This encodes CASSRRWDATNEKLFF. The V gene is TRBV5-6, the J gene TRBJ1-4; D is ambiguous. V dropped 4 bases and J dropped 0 bases, with 13 bases sitting between them. Germline V gene data show CDR1 as SGHDT and CDR2 as YYEEEE. The CDR3 has 16 amino acids.

This clonotype was seen only a few times. The DNA of the CDR3 is TGTGCCAGCAGGACGGACACCGTCTATGGCTACACCTTC. Translated: CASRTDTVYGYTF. V gene TRBV7-9 combines with J gene TRBJ1-2; tentatively, D is TRBD1 (5 bases). This CDR3 is built from 13 residues. V lost 6 bases and J 4 bases, leaving 12 bases between the germline ends. CDR1 is SEHNR, CDR2 FQNEAQ, per germline (reference sequence).

V usage is TRBV4-2 and J usage is TRBJ1-2, with 7 bases lining up with TRBD1. The germline gives CDR1 LGHNA, CDR2 YNFKEQ. The CDR3 contains 16 residues. V lost 0 bases to trimming and J lost 2 bases; unmatched junction nucleotides: 6. The CDR3 protein is CASSQEVRDSNYGYTF. The DNA for the CDR3 is TGTGCCAGCAGCCAAGAGGTGCGGGACAGCAACTATGGCTACACCTTC.

The gene calls are TRBV27 and TRBJ2-7; TRBD1 matches at 10 bases. Germline V gives CDR1 MNHEY, CDR2 SMNVEV (reference sequence). The CDR3 has 15 residues. V shed 6 bases, J shed 3 bases, and the junction held 8 bases outside the gene matches. Written as DNA, the CDR3 is TGTGCCAGCAGACTCTCCGGGACAGGGGACTACGAGCAGTACTTC. It is translated as CASRLSGTGDYEQYF.

This clonotype showed up just once. V usage is TRBV7-2 and J usage is TRBJ1-6, with D perhaps TRBD1 (5 bases). Trimming took 5 bases from V and 14 from J, leaving 22 bases between them. The CDR3 is made up of 15 amino acids. Germline-derived CDR1 and CDR2 are SGHTA and FQGNSA. The CDR3 nucleotides are TGTGCCAGCAGCCTCCAGGCCCAACTCGGGGCGGCCCTCCACTTT. It specifies CASSLQAQLGAALHF.

This clonotype has just a few counts. An end of the junction does not agree with germline; a read error may underlie this. The chain has TRBV6-2 or TRBV6-3 and TRBJ2-3; no definite D call. CDR1 is MNHEY and CDR2 is SVGEGT in the germline V gene. The CDR3 length is 12 residues. The CDR3 DNA reads as TGTGCTAGCAGTTACATTTGGGATACGCAGTATTTT. This gives the protein CASSYIWDTQYF.

This clonotype came up once. The V and J genes are TRBV4-1 and TRBJ2-1, with D tentatively TRBD2 (5 bases). V was clipped by 0 bases and J by 3 bases, with 15 bases between them. This CDR3 has 17 residues. Germline CDR1 reads MGHRA; CDR2 reads YSYEKL. The CDR3 protein is CASSQDSRLSLYNEQFF. The CDR3 DNA reads TGCGCCAGCAGCCAAGATAGTCGACTATCCCTCTACAATGAGCAGTTCTTC.

The chain joins TRBV6-2 or TRBV6-3 to TRBJ1-2; 10 positions agree with TRBD1. After removal of 5 bases from V and 3 bases from J, the junction contained 6 bases not matched to a gene. The germline gives CDR1 MNHEY, CDR2 SVGEGT. The CDR3 loop spans 15 amino acids. CDR3 residues: CASSDRGHRYYGYTF. The CDR3, as DNA: TGTGCCAGCAGTGACAGGGGGCACCGTTACTATGGCTACACCTTC.

The chain couples TRBV2 to TRBJ2-2; no firm D call. The length of the CDR3 is 15 residues. The V end was cut by 7 bases, the J end by 6 bases, with 18 bases between. CDR1 and CDR2 from the germline V gene are SNHLY and FYNNEI. The CDR3 DNA sequence: TGTGCCAGCACCCAAGAGCCGCTAGTAGCCGGGGAGCTGTTTTTT. Protein product: CASTQEPLVAGELFF.

The rearrangement joins TRBV7-2 to TRBJ2-5; D possibly corresponds to TRBD1 (6 bases). There are 15 residues in the CDR3. Germline assignment: CDR1 SGHTA and CDR2 FQGNSA. Deletions cut 1 base from V and 11 bases from J, with 20 bases between. The CDR3 protein is CASSLVGTRDNEQYF. The CDR3 DNA follows: TGTGCCAGCAGCTTAGTTGGGACGAGGGACAATGAGCAGTACTTC.

This clonotype was seen a few times. The chain joins TRBV9 to TRBJ2-1; 9 nucleotides agree with TRBD2. The germline V gene has CDR1 SGDLS and CDR2 YYNGEE. The ends lost 0 bases at V and 7 bases at J; junction bases unmatched: 8. The CDR3 length is 16 residues. The CDR3 loop is CASSVVSSGVTNEQFF. The CDR3 DNA reads TGTGCCAGCAGCGTAGTTTCTAGCGGGGTTACTAATGAGCAGTTCTTC.

The chain carries TRBV4-1 and TRBJ1-1, with 7 bases identical to TRBD1. CDR1 is MGHRA and CDR2 is YSYEKL in the germline V gene. The CDR3 contains 14 residues. With V trimmed by 4 bases and J by 3 bases, 5 bases remained unmatched. CDR3: CASSRMDRYTEAFF. CDR3 nucleotides: TGCGCCAGCAGCCGAATGGACAGGTACACTGAAGCTTTCTTT.

V usage is TRBV6-2 or TRBV6-3 and J usage is TRBJ2-3; D is perhaps TRBD2 (5 bases). The CDR3 loop spans 16 amino acids. The V gene's germline CDR1 is MNHEY and CDR2 SVGEGT. The V and J ends lost 5 bases and 6 bases respectively, with 21 bases between them. The CDR3 sequence: CASSQQRRGRTDTQYF. CDR3 DNA sequence: TGTGCCAGCAGTCAGCAGCGACGCGGGCGTACGGATACGCAGTATTTT.

The chain combines TRBV4-3 with TRBJ2-7; 7 bases align to TRBD1. Germline trimming cut 4 bases from V and 2 bases from J; bases unmatched to any gene: 8. CDR3 length: 15 amino acids. Germline CDR1 LGHNA, CDR2 YSLEER. The CDR3 DNA follows: TGCGCCAGCAGCCCCGAAGGGGGCAGCCCCTACGAGCAGTACTTC. Translating it yields CASSPEGGSPYEQYF.

The rearrangement uses TRBV7-6 and TRBJ1-5, with 8 bases matching TRBD1. After removal of 1 base from V and 2 bases from J, the junction contained 7 bases not matched to a gene. This CDR3 is 17 amino acids long. Germline assignment: CDR1 SGHVS and CDR2 FNYEAQ. The CDR3 region has the DNA TGTGCCAGCAGCTTAGTAGCAGGGGGCTGGGGCAATCAGCCCCAGCATTTT. Translation: CASSLVAGGWGNQPQHF.

The chain uses TRBV6-1 and TRBJ2-7; D is uncertain. The germline V and J ends were trimmed by 6 bases and 1 base, with 22 bases remaining between them. CDR1 and CDR2 from the germline V gene are MNHNS and SASEGT. The CDR3 sequence is 17 residues long. The CDR3 DNA sequence: TGTGCCAGCAGCCGCTACCCCCCAGGCGCTAAGTCCTACGAGCAGTACTTC. Its protein product is CASSRYPPGAKSYEQYF.

This clonotype was observed a handful of times. The chain carries TRBV4-3 and TRBJ1-2, with D perhaps matching TRBD1 (5 bases). Germline lookup yields CDR1 LGHNA and CDR2 YSLEER. This CDR3 is built from 15 residues. Trimming left V 0 bases short and J 4 bases short, with 12 bases between. DNA of the CDR3: TGCGCCAGCAGCCAAGATCGGCAGGGCTTCTATGGCTACACCTTC. This encodes CASSQDRQGFYGYTF.

The chain combines TRBV4-1 with TRBJ2-1, with no clear D. V shed 3 bases and J shed 0 bases, with 9 bases lying between them. Germline-derived CDR1 and CDR2 are MGHRA and YSYEKL. This CDR3 has 15 residues. The CDR3 DNA sequence: TGCGCCAGCAGCCAGTACAGAGACTCCTACAATGAGCAGTTCTTC. Its translation is CASSQYRDSYNEQFF.

CDR3 residues: CSVVRGDQNTDTQYF. The CDR3 DNA reads as TGCAGCGTTGTACGGGGGGACCAAAACACAGATACGCAGTATTTT. This chain links TRBV29-1 with TRBJ2-3; 7 nucleotides line up with TRBD2. The CDR3 runs 15 residues. The germline V gene has CDR1 SQVTM and CDR2 ANQGSEA. V lost 4 bases to trimming and J lost 2 bases; unmatched junction nucleotides: 9.

The chain combines TRBV7-8 with TRBJ2-5; D possibly corresponds to TRBD2 (6 bases). The J call is doubtful: the DNA matches TRBJ2-7 better. Germline V gives CDR1 SGHVS, CDR2 FQNEAQ. This CDR3 has 16 residues. The DNA of the CDR3 is TGTGCCAGCAGCCCCGGACTAACCGGATTGGGAAACGAGCAGTACTTC. It codes for CASSPGLTGLGNEQYF.